What follows are 26 T cell receptor beta chains derived from one specimen sequenced in a study of T cell responses to AZD1222 COVID-19 vaccine. Data came from immunoSEQ multiplex PCR; TCRdb stores just in-frame clones and leaves some out. The table includes roughly 200,000 clones, about 93% detected once. The material was peripheral blood, obtained 28 days after the second dose of the MenACWY control vaccine. The source of these receptors is an adult who received the MenACWY meningococcal vaccine as a control.

The genes are TRBV20-1 and TRBJ1-4, with TRBD1 matching 7 bases. This CDR3 has 11 amino acids. V lost 2 bases and J lost 14; bases outside the gene matches: 5. Per germline, CDR1 DFQATT and CDR2 SNEGSKA (reference sequence). The CDR3 loop reads CSARPTGNLFF. The CDR3, as DNA: TGCAGTGCTAGACCGACAGGGAACCTGTTTTTT.

The chain links TRBV7-8 to TRBJ2-7; weak D call: TRBD2 (6 bases). V lost 3 bases, J lost 0 bases, and 12 bases lay in between. Germline V gene sequence: CDR1 SGHVS, CDR2 FQNEAQ. There are 15 residues in the CDR3. The CDR3 sequence: CASSLETGLSYEQYF. The CDR3 DNA sequence: TGTGCCAGCAGCTTGGAGACGGGACTCTCCTACGAGCAGTACTTC.

Note on this clone: The sample carries other DNA sequences with the same CDR3. The chain carries TRBV7-2 and TRBJ2-7; 8 positions agree with TRBD2. CDR1 is SGHTA and CDR2 is FQGNSA in the germline V gene. Unmatched junction bases numbered 2, after V lost 4 bases and J lost 3 bases. The CDR3 contains 13 residues. The CDR3 coding sequence is TGTGCCAGCAGCTACGGGGGGGGCTACGAGCAGTACTTC. As protein: CASSYGGGYEQYF.

V usage is TRBV5-4 and J usage is TRBJ1-2; possibly TRBD1 for D (5 bases). The germline V gene has CDR1 SGHNT and CDR2 YYREEE (reference sequence). This CDR3 is 15 amino acids long. Trimming stripped 4 bases from V and 5 bases from J, with 18 bases between. Here the CDR3 DNA reads TGTGCCAGCAGCCTGGGTCGGCAGGGAGGTTATGGCTACACCTTC. This encodes CASSLGRQGGYGYTF.

The genes are TRBV6-1 and TRBJ1-5; no clear D gene. V lost 1 base to trimming and J lost 15 bases, with 10 bases between them. CDR1 and CDR2 (germline): MNHNS, SASEGT. CDR3 length: 11 amino acids. CDR3 sequence: CASSEEQSRHF. In DNA form, the CDR3 reads TGTGCCAGCAGTGAAGAACAGTCCCGGCATTTT.

The chain is built from TRBV6-5 and TRBJ1-4; D is possibly TRBD1 (6 bases). CDR3 length equals 14 residues. V was trimmed by 6 bases and J by 5 bases, leaving 13 bases between them. Per the germline V gene, CDR1 is MNHEY and CDR2 is SVGAGI. The DNA of the CDR3 is TGTGCCAGCAGGAGCGGGGGCGGGAATGAAAAACTGTTTTTT. This encodes CASRSGGGNEKLFF.

The chain has TRBV7-9 and TRBJ1-2, with D unresolved. CDR1 and CDR2 (germline): SEHNR, FQNEAQ (reference sequence). V shed 6 bases and J shed 8 bases, with 16 bases lying between them. This CDR3 comprises 13 residues. This CDR3 reads CASSFTGSGGYTF. The CDR3 bases are TGTGCCAGCAGTTTCACGGGCAGTGGCGGCTACACCTTC.

V gene TRBV5-3 combines with J gene TRBJ1-2; unclear D gene. TRBV5-3 is labeled an ORF, and its function is uncertain. The CDR3 spans 13 residues. Trimming left V 10 bases short and J 1 base short, with 14 bases between. In DNA, the CDR3 is TGTGCCGGATGTGAGTCTGATAACTATGGCTACACCTTC. Translation: CAGCESDNYGYTF.

The rearrangement uses TRBV9 and TRBJ1-4, with unresolved D. Per germline, CDR1 SGDLS and CDR2 YYNGEE. The CDR3 totals 13 residues. The V gene lost 7 bases and the J gene lost 8 bases, with 15 bases spanning the gap. The CDR3 sequence: CASPAHVGEKLFF. In nucleotides, the CDR3 is TGTGCCAGCCCAGCGCACGTGGGAGAAAAACTGTTTTTT.

This chain uses TRBV6-5 with TRBJ1-2, with no clear D. The CDR3 consists of 13 residues. CDR1 is MNHEY and CDR2 is SVGAGI in the germline V gene. The V gene lost 0 bases and the J gene lost 7 bases, with 9 bases spanning the gap. CDR3 amino acids: CASSYSSGSGYTF. CDR3 coding DNA: TGTGCCAGCAGTTACTCGTCAGGTTCTGGCTACACCTTC.

The rearrangement links TRBV5-1 to TRBJ2-1; 7 bases align to TRBD2. The trim removed 3 bases at V and 5 bases at J, leaving 2 bases unmatched. There are 13 residues in the CDR3. CDR1 and CDR2 from the germline V gene are SGHRS and YFSETQ. The CDR3 nucleotides read TGCGCCAGCAGCTGGGCGGGAGACAATGAGCAGTTCTTC. Amino acids: CASSWAGDNEQFF.

This chain uses TRBV30 with TRBJ1-1; D perhaps matches TRBD1 (6 bases). Germline CDR1 is GTSNPN and CDR2 is SVGIG (reference sequence). V lost 1 base and J 4 bases, leaving 13 bases between the germline ends. This CDR3 is 14 amino acids long. CDR3 amino acids: CAWSGGAQGTEAFF. CDR3 in DNA: TGTGCCTGGAGTGGGGGGGCGCAAGGCACTGAAGCTTTCTTT.

There are a few counts of this clone. The chain couples TRBV28 to TRBJ1-2; TRBD1 agrees at 7 bases. The J segment lost 4 bases and the V segment lost 3 bases, leaving 8 bases of the junction unmatched. The CDR3 is 15 residues long. The germline V gene encodes CDR1 MDHEN and CDR2 SYDVKM. The CDR3 bases are TGTGCCAGCAGTTTTCCGACAGGGTCAAGCTATGGCTACACCTTC. This encodes CASSFPTGSSYGYTF.

This chain uses TRBV28 with TRBJ1-2; a possible D gene is TRBD1 (6 bases). CDR3 length: 13 residues. In germline, CDR1 is MDHEN, CDR2 SYDVKM. Trimming took off 5 bases at V and 8 bases at J, with 15 bases between the two ends. Here the CDR3 reads CASSARGSEGYTF. The CDR3 DNA reads as TGTGCCAGCAGTGCCAGGGGTTCGGAGGGCTACACCTTC.

The V call is TRBV2, the J call TRBJ1-4; D is undetermined. CDR3 size: 14 residues. The ends were cut back, 9 bases at V and 0 bases at J, with 11 bases in the middle. Germline V CDR1 and CDR2: SNHLY, FYNNEI. The CDR3 nucleotides are TGTGCCAGTGCCTATCTCGCAACTAATGAAAAACTGTTTTTT. This gives the protein CASAYLATNEKLFF.

The V and J genes are TRBV5-1 and TRBJ2-5; D is undetermined. Between the trimmed V and J ends, which lost 1 base and 1 base, there was a span of 2 bases. Germline V gene data show CDR1 as SGHRS and CDR2 as YFSETQ. This CDR3 has 12 residues. CDR3 protein: CASSLLQETQYF. Written as DNA, the CDR3 is TGCGCCAGCAGCTTGCTCCAAGAGACCCAGTACTTC.

The gene calls are TRBV7-8 and TRBJ1-2, with 7 bases that match TRBD1. The CDR3 loop spans 14 amino acids. Germline assignment: CDR1 SGHVS and CDR2 FQNEAQ. The trim removed 0 bases at V and 7 bases at J, leaving 5 bases unmatched. CDR3 loop: CASSLAGQAPGYTF. The CDR3 DNA reads TGTGCCAGCAGCTTAGCCGGACAGGCTCCTGGCTACACCTTC.

The V and J genes are TRBV4-1 and TRBJ1-4, with D possibly TRBD1 on 5 matching bases. Trimming removed 5 bases at V and 12 bases at J, with 13 bases between. This CDR3 is 12 amino acids long. CDR1 and CDR2 (germline): MGHRA, YSYEKL. CDR3 sequence: CASSSGAGELFF. Written as DNA, the CDR3 is TGCGCCAGCAGCTCTGGGGCTGGGGAACTGTTTTTT.

The chain joins TRBV10-2 to TRBJ1-2; a possible D gene is TRBD1 (6 bases). This CDR3 region has 14 residues. CDR1 and CDR2 (germline): WSHSY, SAAADI. Trimming pared 6 bases from V and 0 bases from J, leaving 11 bases between. The CDR3 region has the DNA TGCGCCAGCAGAGCGACAGGAGCTAACTATGGCTACACCTTC. Amino acids: CASRATGANYGYTF.

In the case of this clone: Other DNA sequences of this sample code for an identical CDR3. J is TRBJ1-5 and V is TRBV7-3; D gene ambiguous. The CDR3 totals 13 residues. The V and J ends lost 0 bases and 3 bases respectively, with 3 bases between them. Germline V gene data show CDR1 as SGHTA and CDR2 as FQGTGA. CDR3 sequence: CASSLTSNQPQHF. Here the CDR3 DNA reads TGTGCCAGCAGCTTAACCTCCAATCAGCCCCAGCATTTT.

The chain combines TRBV7-2 with TRBJ2-7; the D gene could be TRBD1 or TRBD2 (5 bases each). V lost 1 base and J lost 2, with 12 bases in between. The CDR3 is 15 residues long. Germline loops: CDR1 SGHTA, CDR2 FQGNSA. Here the CDR3 reads CASSLVGDPTYEQYF. The CDR3 DNA sequence: TGTGCCAGCAGCTTAGTCGGGGACCCGACCTACGAGCAGTACTTC.

The rearrangement uses TRBV18 and TRBJ2-5; D ambiguous. The germline V gene encodes CDR1 KGHSH and CDR2 LQKENI. This CDR3 contains 13 residues. The V end was cut by 0 bases, the J end by 4 bases, with 6 bases between. As DNA, the CDR3 is TGTGCCAGCTCACCACCTAGGCGAGAGACCCAGTACTTC. Amino acids: CASSPPRRETQYF.

V gene TRBV5-1 combines with J gene TRBJ1-3; no clear D. The CDR3 is 16 amino acids. Per the germline V gene, CDR1 is SGHRS and CDR2 is YFSETQ. With 0 bases removed from V and 4 bases from J, the gap between germline ends came to 14 bases. The CDR3 loop reads CASSLASVSTGNTIYF. The CDR3 bases are TGCGCCAGCAGCTTGGCCTCGGTCTCAACCGGAAACACCATATATTTT.

This clone turned up a few times. The chain employs TRBV12-3 or TRBV12-4 and TRBJ1-6; 7 nucleotides match TRBD1. The V segment lost 10 bases and the J segment 7 bases; nucleotides outside the gene matches: 7. The CDR3 has 13 residues. The CDR3 nucleotides are TGTGCCATTAGGGGGCCTCCAAATTCACCCCTCCACTTT. Translated, it gives CAIRGPPNSPLHF.

This chain uses TRBV24-1 with TRBJ2-5, with 10 bases fitting TRBD1. Trimming at V came to 3 bases and at J to 3 bases, leaving 6 bases not matched to a gene. This CDR3 is 16 amino acids long. From germline, CDR1 is KGHDR and CDR2 SFDVKD. CDR3 sequence: CATSDPAGTGEETQYF. For the CDR3, the DNA is TGTGCCACCAGTGATCCCGCCGGGACAGGGGAAGAGACCCAGTACTTC.

The J gene is TRBJ2-7, the V gene TRBV11-3; D possibly corresponds to TRBD1 (6 bases). Between the trimmed V and J ends, which lost 1 base and 5 bases, there was a span of 15 bases. CDR3 size: 15 residues. CDR1 and CDR2 (germline): SGHNT, YENEEA. CDR3 nucleotide sequence: TGTGCCAGCAGCTTAGGGCAGGGGCAAGGACACGAGCAGTACTTC. Protein: CASSLGQGQGHEQYF.